Included here is one T cell receptor (beta chain) sequence, with context. Each patient's relapse followed autologous stem cell transplantation, and brentuximab vedotin exposure varied. Best responses were complete response, partial response or progressive disease. Method: immunoSEQ multiplex PCR; TCRdb's copy keeps in-frame clones and lacks some. The sample holds approximately 160,000 clones, around 73% seen once. The sample belongs to a study of PD-1 blockade in classical Hodgkin lymphoma. CDR3 length: 13 amino acids. Germline values: CDR1 SGHNT, CDR2 YYREEE (reference sequence). The germline V and J ends were trimmed by 3 bases and 1 base, with 7 bases remaining between them.

The V and J genes are TRBV5-4 and TRBJ2-5; a weak D match, TRBD1 (5 bases). This sample comprised peripheral blood mononuclear cells (PBMCs), obtained before the second cycle of nivolumab. The sequence came from a human donor with classical Hodgkin lymphoma. This CDR3 is CASSWQGQETQYF. CDR3 sequence (DNA): TGTGCCAGCAGCTGGCAGGGCCAAGAGACCCAGTACTTC.